This TCR beta chain is drawn from a study of cytotoxic CD8 clonotypes in ibrutinib-treated CLL. The V end lost 2 bases, the J end lost 10 bases, and 12 bases lay between the germline ends. Germline V gene sequence: CDR1 MNHEY, CDR2 SMNVEV (reference sequence). This CDR3 region has 14 residues. The assay was immunoSEQ multiplex PCR, and TCRdb's table has in-frame clones only and misses some. The sample contains over 65,000 clones, roughly two thirds of which appear only once. This clone is a singleton in its sample. The sequenced sample was PBMCs, obtained after 12 months of ibrutinib treatment. The V gene is TRBV27, the J gene TRBJ1-6, with D tentatively TRBD1 (5 bases). This receptor was obtained from a human donor with chronic lymphocytic leukemia. The CDR3 loop reads CASSLQVRGSPLHF. CDR3 nucleotide sequence: TGTGCCAGCAGTTTACAGGTGAGGGGATCACCCCTCCACTTT.